The T cell receptor (beta chain) described here comes from a study of PD-1 blockade in classical Hodgkin lymphoma. For the study at large: Every 2 weeks, patients got 3 mg/kg intravenous nivolumab.

Clones were read by immunoSEQ multiplex PCR, and TCRdb kept only the in-frame ones, dropping some. This sample carries 25,000 or so clones, approximately 90% of them seen once, and the ten largest clones take around 20%. Study conclusions and caveats: By C4D1, diversity of CD4+ TCRs had risen significantly, whereas that of CD8+ TCRs had not.

Documented time point: cycle 4 day 1 (C4D1), after less than seven weeks of nivolumab. After autologous stem cell transplantation all patients relapsed, and prior brentuximab vedotin exposure differed between cohorts. Best outcomes ranged across complete response, partial response and progressive disease. As regards this clone: Its target is not known.

This CDR3 comprises 15 residues. V shed 8 bases, J shed 2 bases, and the junction held 13 bases outside the gene matches. Looked up from germline, CDR1 is SQVTM and CDR2 is ANQGSEA. The source was peripheral blood mononuclear cells (PBMCs), collected before the fourth cycle of nivolumab. The chain links TRBV29-1 to TRBJ2-7, with 9 nucleotides matching TRBD2. The TCR originated in a human donor with classical Hodgkin lymphoma. As DNA, the CDR3 is TGCAGCTTACCGGGACTAGCAGACGAACCCTACGAGCAGTACTTC. Amino acids: CSLPGLADEPYEQYF.